The 14 T cell receptor beta chains below all came from one sample that was sequenced in a study of cytomegalovirus exposure and HLA in healthy donors. 60 Vbeta and 13 Jbeta primers were used in PCR. The table came from immunoSEQ multiplex PCR; TCRdb's copy has only in-frame clones and leaves some out. The sample records over 110,000 clones, approximately 80% being singletons. Sequenced material: PBMCs. These receptors were collected from a woman aged 40 to 49 in good health and CMV-seropositive.

The chain uses TRBV2 and TRBJ1-4, with 10 bases that match TRBD1. Germline trimming cut 8 bases from V and 5 bases from J; bases unmatched to any gene: 8. The CDR3 totals 15 residues. Germline V lookup: CDR1 SNHLY, CDR2 FYNNEI. CDR3: CASDGLTGGNEKLFF. CDR3 coding DNA: TGTGCCAGCGATGGGCTGACAGGGGGCAATGAAAAACTGTTTTTT.

V usage is TRBV19 and J usage is TRBJ1-2; D possibly corresponds to TRBD1 (6 bases). The V and J ends lost 3 bases and 8 bases respectively, with 10 bases between them. CDR3 length: 12 residues. Germline lookup yields CDR1 LNHDA and CDR2 SQIVND (reference sequence). The CDR3 DNA reads TGTGCCAGTAGTATCAGGGGTGGCGGCTACACCTTC. Protein product: CASSIRGGGYTF.

The CDR3 sequence: CASSIRGQGYNEQFF. CDR3 in DNA: TGTGCCAGTAGTATTAGGGGACAGGGCTACAATGAGCAGTTCTTC. The chain is built from TRBV19 and TRBJ2-1; TRBD1 aligns across 9 bases. The germline CDR1 and CDR2 sequences are LNHDA and SQIVND (reference sequence). With 3 bases clipped from V and 3 bases from J, the junction kept 3 bases outside the gene matches. CDR3 length equals 15 residues.

This rearrangement joins TRBV2 to TRBJ1-5; D gene unclear. V was clipped by 9 bases and J by 0 bases, with 12 bases between them. Germline values: CDR1 SNHLY, CDR2 FYNNEI. This CDR3 spans 14 amino acids. The CDR3 DNA reads as TGTGCCAGTAGACTCACCGCTAGCAATCAGCCCCAGCATTTT. This sequence encodes CASRLTASNQPQHF.

This clone was detected once. The V gene is TRBV11-3, the J gene TRBJ2-1; D is perhaps TRBD2 (5 bases). Per germline, CDR1 SGHNT and CDR2 YENEEA. CDR3 length: 12 residues. Trimming took 5 bases from V and 7 from J, leaving 9 bases between them. The CDR3 reads CASSLTRNEQFF. The CDR3 nucleotides are TGTGCCAGCAGCCTCACTAGAAATGAGCAGTTCTTC.

The gene calls are TRBV25-1 and TRBJ1-1, with D uncertain. The ends were cut back, 3 bases at V and 1 base at J, with 9 bases in the middle. The CDR3 contains 14 residues. The germline gives CDR1 MGHDK, CDR2 SYGVNS. Written as DNA, the CDR3 is TGTGCCAGCAGTGACCTGGCTGCGAACACTGAAGCTTTCTTT. It is translated as CASSDLAANTEAFF.

This sequence joins TRBV19 and TRBJ2-5; 11 bases are a match to TRBD2. V lost 3 bases to trimming and J lost 5 bases; unmatched junction nucleotides: 5. The CDR3 totals 15 residues. Germline assignment: CDR1 LNHDA and CDR2 SQIVND (reference sequence). CDR3 loop: CASSIRSGRGETQYF. DNA of the CDR3: TGTGCCAGTAGTATTCGTAGCGGGAGGGGCGAGACCCAGTACTTC.

The V gene is TRBV5-1, the J gene TRBJ2-7; 9 bases are a match to TRBD2. CDR1 SGHRS and CDR2 YFSETQ come from the germline V gene. The CDR3 consists of 16 residues. V gave up 4 bases and J gave up 4 bases; unmatched junction bases: 12. The CDR3, as DNA: TGCGCCAGCAGCGCCGGGGTAGCGGGAGTTTCGTACGAGCAGTACTTC. It encodes CASSAGVAGVSYEQYF.

V is TRBV7-6 and J is TRBJ2-2; TRBD1 agrees at 9 bases. The germline gives CDR1 SGHVS, CDR2 FNYEAQ. This CDR3 has 16 amino acids. Trimming at V came to 5 bases and at J to 2 bases, leaving 6 bases not matched to a gene. The CDR3, as DNA: TGTGCCAGCAGCCCGCGACAGGGGGAAAACACCGGGGAGCTGTTTTTT. Amino acid sequence: CASSPRQGENTGELFF. The full variable domain, in which reference TRBV7-6 and TRBJ2-2 provide the parts outside the CDR3, is GAGVSQSPRYKVTKRGQDVALRCDPISGHVSLYWYRQALGQGPEFLTYFNYEAQQDKSGLPNDRFSAERPEGSISTLTIQRTEQRDSAMYRCASSPRQGENTGELFFGEGSRLTVL.

The chain uses TRBV15 and TRBJ2-7, with 13 bases lining up with TRBD2. The CDR3 has 17 amino acids. The V segment lost 5 bases and the J segment 6 bases; nucleotides outside the gene matches: 13. Germline V gene data show CDR1 as LNHNV and CDR2 as YYDKDF (reference sequence). The CDR3 sequence: CATSFAYGGLAGSEQYF. The CDR3 bases are TGTGCCACCAGCTTTGCCTATGGGGGACTAGCGGGAAGCGAGCAGTACTTC.

The chain links TRBV4-1 to TRBJ2-1; 7 bases map to TRBD1. The length of the CDR3 is 15 residues. The germline gives CDR1 MGHRA, CDR2 YSYEKL. J was trimmed by 7 bases and V by 2 bases; bases with no gene match: 8. CDR3 loop: CASSQRDRDMNEQFF. CDR3 nucleotides: TGCGCCAGCAGCCAACGAGACAGGGATATGAATGAGCAGTTCTTC.

The chain uses TRBV4-2 and TRBJ2-5; 7 bases map to TRBD2. CDR1 LGHNA and CDR2 YNFKEQ come from the germline V gene. Germline trimming cut 6 bases from V and 4 bases from J; bases unmatched to any gene: 14. The CDR3 contains 16 residues. CDR3 sequence: CASRPVGRDGVETQYF. The CDR3 coding sequence is TGTGCCAGCAGGCCCGTTGGGAGGGATGGGGTAGAGACCCAGTACTTC.

The rearrangement joins TRBV6-5 to TRBJ2-7; TRBD2 is a possible D gene (7 bases). CDR1 is MNHEY and CDR2 is SVGAGI in the germline V gene. The germline V and J ends were trimmed by 11 bases and 1 base, with 21 bases remaining between them. The CDR3 extends over 15 amino acids. CDR3 DNA: TGTGCCGGGCCGCGGGGGCCGGGGGGATCCTACGAGCAGTACTTC. Encoded protein: CAGPRGPGGSYEQYF.

CDR3 protein: CAWSAGGNQPQHF. DNA of the CDR3: TGTGCCTGGAGTGCAGGGGGTAATCAGCCCCAGCATTTT. The rearrangement joins TRBV30 to TRBJ1-5, with TRBD1 matching 7 bases. J gave up 4 bases and V 1 base, and 1 base lay outside the gene matches. Germline V gives CDR1 GTSNPN, CDR2 SVGIG (reference sequence). CDR3 length: 13 residues.